This T cell receptor beta chain originates from a study of monozygotic twins with inflammatory bowel disease. The study's findings and limits: Repertoire similarity did not differ between concordant and discordant twins, perhaps due to limited power. Relative to healthy twins, IBD patients had fewer clonotypes in common with others, a gap that was especially apparent with disease activity.

Germline CDR1 is SEHNR and CDR2 is FQNEAQ (reference sequence). This CDR3 region has 15 residues. With respect to this clonotype: The target antigen is unknown.

Template switching added UMIs carrying a 6-nucleotide sample barcode. TCRdb re-called the 5' RACE reads; one entry per CDR3 protein, DNA not given. This sample's clone table lists roughly 170,000 distinct CDR3 sequences. V is TRBV7-9 and J is TRBJ2-7. Sequencing input: blood. The receptor was derived from a human donor with ulcerative colitis or Crohn's disease, or a healthy co-twin of an affected twin (not recorded which). This CDR3 is CASSLDRVGSYEQYF. The variable domain in full, with the rest retrieved from reference TRBV7-9 and TRBJ2-7, is DTGVSQNPRHKITKRGQNVTFRCDPISEHNRLYWYRQTLGQGPEFLTYFQNEAQLEKSRLLSDRFSAERPKGSFSTLEIQRTEQGDSAMYLCASSLDRVGSYEQYFGPGTRLTVT.